What follows are 26 T cell receptor beta chains derived from one specimen sequenced in a study of T cell responses to AZD1222 COVID-19 vaccine. The method was immunoSEQ multiplex PCR; TCRdb's version includes in-frame clones alone and lacks a portion of them. The sample yields some 180,000 clones, 90% to 95% seen once. The source material was peripheral blood, sampled 28 days after the second dose of the MenACWY control vaccine. These receptors were taken from an adult who received the MenACWY meningococcal vaccine as a control.

The gene calls are TRBV30 and TRBJ2-5; TRBD1 is a possible D gene (6 bases). V was pared by 2 bases and J by 9 bases, with 10 bases between. CDR3 size: 11 residues. Germline V gene lookup returns CDR1 GTSNPN and CDR2 SVGIG (reference sequence). The CDR3 sequence: CAWSKQGPQYF. The DNA of the CDR3 is TGTGCCTGGAGTAAACAGGGACCCCAGTACTTC.

This clone was counted a single time. The chain joins TRBV7-8 to TRBJ1-1, with D unclear. The germline gives CDR1 SGHVS, CDR2 FQNEAQ. This CDR3 spans 14 amino acids. V lost 8 bases, J lost 1 base, and 14 bases lay in between. The CDR3 nucleotides are TGTGCCAGCCGGCTGGTCGGGAGGAACACTGAAGCTTTCTTT. It codes for CASRLVGRNTEAFF. Variable domain in full (rest from reference TRBV7-8 and TRBJ1-1): GAGVSQSPRYKVAKRGQDVALRCDPISGHVSLFWYQQALGQGPEFLTYFQNEAQLDKSGLPSDRFFAERPEGSVSTLKIQRTQQEDSAVYLCASRLVGRNTEAFFGQGTRLTVV.

This clone was recorded once. V usage is TRBV7-8 and J usage is TRBJ1-1, with 7 bases that match TRBD1. The length of the CDR3 is 16 residues. Germline assignment: CDR1 SGHVS and CDR2 FQNEAQ. V lost 6 bases, J lost 1 base, and 11 bases stayed unmatched. The CDR3 sequence is CASRPNEGTANTEAFF. As DNA, the CDR3 is TGTGCCAGCAGACCAAACGAGGGGACAGCGAACACTGAAGCTTTCTTT.

V and J are TRBV19 and TRBJ1-5; D call uncertain. The CDR3 is made up of 13 amino acids. The germline CDR1 and CDR2 sequences are LNHDA and SQIVND (reference sequence). The V end was cut by 5 bases, the J end by 4 bases, with 9 bases between. The CDR3 is CASSVRENQPQHF. The CDR3 nucleotides are TGTGCCAGTAGTGTGCGGGAGAATCAGCCCCAGCATTTT.

V and J are TRBV7-2 and TRBJ1-1; D perhaps matches TRBD1 (6 bases). V lost 3 bases and J 1 base, leaving 24 bases between the germline ends. This CDR3 is 19 amino acids long. Germline values: CDR1 SGHTA, CDR2 FQGNSA. The CDR3 nucleotides read TGTGCCAGCAGCTTTTCTTTGGGGGGGCGCGTCGTGAAGAACACTGAAGCTTTCTTT. It codes for CASSFSLGGRVVKNTEAFF.

This chain connects TRBV11-2 to TRBJ2-3; D may correspond to TRBD1 or TRBD2 (6 bases each). Trimming pared 5 bases from V and 6 bases from J, leaving 24 bases between. The CDR3 loop spans 17 amino acids. The V gene's germline CDR1 is SGHAT and CDR2 FQNNGV. In nucleotides, the CDR3 is TGTGCCAGCAGCCCCCGACTAGGGGGGCAACAGGTGGATACGCAGTATTTT. This sequence encodes CASSPRLGGQQVDTQYF.

This chain connects TRBV27 to TRBJ1-4, with D unclear. This CDR3 has 14 residues. CDR1 and CDR2 from the germline V gene are MNHEY and SMNVEV (reference sequence). Trimming left V 3 bases short and J 0 bases short, with 5 bases between. In DNA form, the CDR3 reads TGTGCCAGCAGTTTGATGGCAACTAATGAAAAACTGTTTTTT. Protein product: CASSLMATNEKLFF.

The chain combines TRBV4-1 with TRBJ1-2; D might be TRBD1 (5 bases). This CDR3 contains 16 residues. Trimming pared 5 bases from V and 5 bases from J, leaving 21 bases between. CDR1 is MGHRA, CDR2 YSYEKL, per germline. CDR3 in DNA: TGCGCCAGCAGCAACCAAGATCTTGACAGTATTTATGGCTACACCTTC. It encodes CASSNQDLDSIYGYTF.

This clone was observed once. V gene TRBV5-6 combines with J gene TRBJ2-6; no clear D gene. The CDR3 covers 17 residues. Trimming pared 4 bases from V and 2 bases from J, leaving 16 bases between. Germline-derived CDR1 and CDR2 are SGHDT and YYEEEE. DNA of the CDR3: TGTGCCAGCAGCCTCTTTGGGTTTACGGCTGGGGCCAACGTCCTGACTTTC. The encoded protein is CASSLFGFTAGANVLTF.

V is TRBV9 and J is TRBJ1-1; D call uncertain. This CDR3 has 15 residues. Germline V lookup: CDR1 SGDLS, CDR2 YYNGEE. V lost 3 bases and J 1 base, leaving 13 bases between the germline ends. CDR3 DNA sequence: TGTGCCAGCAGCGCCGGCAGACTGCAGAACACTGAAGCTTTCTTT. Translating gives CASSAGRLQNTEAFF.

The V and J genes are TRBV7-9 and TRBJ2-7; D possibly uses TRBD1 or TRBD2 (5 bases each). The CDR3 runs to 11 residues. V was shortened by 8 bases and J by 10 bases, with 15 bases between the two germline ends. Germline CDR1 reads SEHNR; CDR2 reads FQNEAQ (reference sequence). Here the CDR3 DNA reads TGTGCCAGCTCGGTCGGGACCTTACAGTACTTC. Amino acid sequence: CASSVGTLQYF.

This clone was counted once. The V gene is TRBV12-3 or TRBV12-4, the J gene TRBJ1-2; D is unclear. The CDR3 length is 13 residues. The germline V and J ends were trimmed by 4 bases and 4 bases, with 10 bases remaining between them. The CDR3: CASSSGRTYGYTF. The CDR3, as DNA: TGTGCCAGCAGTTCAGGACGGACCTATGGCTACACCTTC.

V is TRBV11-2 and J is TRBJ2-5; TRBD1 might be the D (5 bases). The V gene lost 3 bases and the J gene lost 5 bases, with 10 bases spanning the gap. In germline, CDR1 is SGHAT, CDR2 FQNNGV. This CDR3 spans 13 amino acids. CDR3 sequence: CASSFSGLETQYF. CDR3 nucleotides: TGTGCCAGCAGCTTTTCAGGGCTGGAGACCCAGTACTTC.

CDR3 bases: TGTGCCAGCTCAGAGGGACTAGAAAGCACTGAAGCTTTCTTT. Protein product: CASSEGLESTEAFF. This chain links TRBV18 with TRBJ1-1; D is perhaps TRBD1 (5 bases). CDR3 length equals 14 residues. Per the germline V gene, CDR1 is KGHSH and CDR2 is LQKENI. Trimming removed 5 bases from V and 4 bases from J, with 14 bases in between.

The CDR3 loop reads CASSPFSNQPQHF. DNA for the CDR3: TGTGCCAGCTCACCTTTCTCAAATCAGCCCCAGCATTTT. V usage is TRBV18 and J usage is TRBJ1-5; D not certain. CDR1 is KGHSH and CDR2 is LQKENI in the germline V gene. This CDR3 has 13 amino acids. The germline V and J ends were trimmed by 3 bases and 4 bases, with 7 bases remaining between them.

This clone was seen only once. The V gene is TRBV9, the J gene TRBJ2-1; 11 positions agree with TRBD2. The CDR3 is 17 residues long. Unmatched junction bases numbered 9, after V lost 4 bases and J lost 3 bases. The germline V gene has CDR1 SGDLS and CDR2 YYNGEE. The CDR3 DNA reads as TGTGCCAGCAGCCCCCGGAGTCTAGCGGGGGGCTACAATGAGCAGTTCTTC. It specifies CASSPRSLAGGYNEQFF.

This clone occurred once. The genes are TRBV6-2 or TRBV6-3 and TRBJ2-5, with TRBD2 as a possible D gene (6 bases). This CDR3 spans 14 amino acids. Trimming left V 5 bases short and J 1 base short, with 11 bases between. CDR1 is MNHEY and CDR2 is SVGEGT in the germline V gene. The CDR3 bases are TGTGCCAGCAGTCCGGGGACTTTCCAAGAGACCCAGTACTTC. Translating gives CASSPGTFQETQYF.

The chain employs TRBV19 and TRBJ2-1; 9 bases are shared with TRBD2. Unmatched junction bases numbered 7, after V lost 10 bases and J lost 0 bases. CDR3 size: 15 residues. Germline V CDR1 and CDR2: LNHDA, SQIVND (reference sequence). The CDR3 nucleotides are TGTGCCACCGCGGATAGCGGGGGCTCCTACAATGAGCAGTTCTTC. It is translated as CATADSGGSYNEQFF.

This sequence joins TRBV19 and TRBJ2-5, with TRBD1 matching 7 bases. Germline V gives CDR1 LNHDA, CDR2 SQIVND (reference sequence). The CDR3 loop spans 15 amino acids. Trimming took 3 bases from V and 7 from J; bases not matched to a gene: 11. Written as DNA, the CDR3 is TGTGCCAGTAGTATGCTGCAGGGGGTAGGAGGGACCCAGTACTTC. This encodes CASSMLQGVGGTQYF. The full variable domain, rest sourced from reference TRBV19 and TRBJ2-5, is DGGITQSPKYLFRKEGQNVTLSCEQNLNHDAMYWYRQDPGQGLRLIYYSQIVNDFQKGDIAEGYSVSREKKESFPLTVTSAQKNPTAFYLCASSMLQGVGGTQYFGPGTRLLVL.

This sequence joins TRBV19 and TRBJ2-1; TRBD2 matches at 10 bases. The CDR3 is made up of 14 amino acids. V was pared by 7 bases and J by 7 bases, with 7 bases of the junction left unmatched. Germline CDR1 LNHDA, CDR2 SQIVND (reference sequence). CDR3 region: CASMGLATENEQFF. DNA for the CDR3: TGTGCCAGTATGGGACTAGCGACGGAGAATGAGCAGTTCTTC. The entire variable domain, with the rest obtained from reference TRBV19 and TRBJ2-1, is as follows: DGGITQSPKYLFRKEGQNVTLSCEQNLNHDAMYWYRQDPGQGLRLIYYSQIVNDFQKGDIAEGYSVSREKKESFPLTVTSAQKNPTAFYLCASMGLATENEQFFGPGTRLTVL.

The chain is built from TRBV2 and TRBJ1-5; D may be TRBD1 (5 bases). The CDR3 is 13 residues long. In germline, CDR1 is SNHLY, CDR2 FYNNEI. The V gene lost 7 bases and the J gene lost 2 bases, with 9 bases spanning the gap. CDR3 region: CASNPRGNQPQHF. DNA of the CDR3: TGTGCCAGCAACCCCAGGGGCAATCAGCCCCAGCATTTT.

This chain joins TRBV6-2 or TRBV6-3 and TRBJ1-5; TRBD1 matches 8 bases. This CDR3 has 13 residues. Germline CDR1 and CDR2: MNHEY and SVGEGT. J was trimmed by 9 bases and V by 4 bases; bases with no gene match: 5. The CDR3 sequence: CASSSPGQGPQHF. In DNA, the CDR3 is TGTGCCAGCAGTTCCCCCGGACAGGGGCCCCAGCATTTT.

This clone was detected a few times. The rearrangement links TRBV6-5 to TRBJ2-2; 7 bases agree with TRBD1. CDR1 MNHEY and CDR2 SVGAGI come from the germline V gene. V lost 6 bases, J lost 5 bases, and 0 bases stayed unmatched. The CDR3 extends over 12 amino acids. The CDR3 is CASRQGTGELFF. The CDR3 coding sequence is TGTGCCAGCAGACAGGGGACCGGGGAGCTGTTTTTT.

The chain has TRBV28 and TRBJ1-2, with D uncertain. This CDR3 spans 14 amino acids. Per the germline V gene, CDR1 is MDHEN and CDR2 is SYDVKM. The V end lost 2 bases, the J end lost 2 bases, and 9 bases lay between the germline ends. CDR3 in DNA: TGTGCCAGCAGTTTAGGTGCGATGAACTATGGCTACACCTTC. Protein product: CASSLGAMNYGYTF.

The chain is built from TRBV28 and TRBJ2-7; D uncertain. Between the trimmed V and J ends, which lost 5 bases and 2 bases, there was a span of 13 bases. The germline gives CDR1 MDHEN, CDR2 SYDVKM. CDR3 size: 14 residues. The CDR3 region has the DNA TGTGCCAGCAGTGTTACACCCCGAACCTACGAGCAGTACTTC. This sequence encodes CASSVTPRTYEQYF. The variable domain in full, with the rest retrieved from reference TRBV28 and TRBJ2-7, is DVKVTQSSRYLVKRTGEKVFLECVQDMDHENMFWYRQDPGLGLRLIYFSYDVKMKEKGDIPEGYSVSREKKERFSLILESASTNQTSMYLCASSVTPRTYEQYFGPGTRLTVT.

The CDR3 DNA follows: TGTGCCAGCCGGTTAAGGGGACCCCTTAGCAATCAGCCCCAGCATTTT. It translates to CASRLRGPLSNQPQHF. The rearrangement joins TRBV27 to TRBJ1-5; a weak D match, TRBD1 (5 bases). The CDR3 covers 16 residues. CDR1 is MNHEY, CDR2 SMNVEV, per germline (reference sequence). V lost 8 bases, J lost 0 bases, and 17 bases lay in between.